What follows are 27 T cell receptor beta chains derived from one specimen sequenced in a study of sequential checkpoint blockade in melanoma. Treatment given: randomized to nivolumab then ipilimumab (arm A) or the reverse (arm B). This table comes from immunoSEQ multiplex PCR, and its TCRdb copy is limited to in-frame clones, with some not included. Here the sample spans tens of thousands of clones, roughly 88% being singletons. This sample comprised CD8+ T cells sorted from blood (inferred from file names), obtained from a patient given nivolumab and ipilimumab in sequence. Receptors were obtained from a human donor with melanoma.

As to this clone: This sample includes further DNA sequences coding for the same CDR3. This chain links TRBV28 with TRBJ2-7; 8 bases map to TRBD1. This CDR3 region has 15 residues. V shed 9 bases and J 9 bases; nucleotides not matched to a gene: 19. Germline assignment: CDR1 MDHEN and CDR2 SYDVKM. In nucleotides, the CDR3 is TGTGCCAGTAATAACAGGGGGGAGCCTCTGCCTGTGCAGTACTTC. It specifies CASNNRGEPLPVQYF. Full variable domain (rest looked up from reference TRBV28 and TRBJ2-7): DVKVTQSSRYLVKRTGEKVFLECVQDMDHENMFWYRQDPGLGLRLIYFSYDVKMKEKGDIPEGYSVSREKKERFSLILESASTNQTSMYLCASNNRGEPLPVQYFGPGTRLTVT.

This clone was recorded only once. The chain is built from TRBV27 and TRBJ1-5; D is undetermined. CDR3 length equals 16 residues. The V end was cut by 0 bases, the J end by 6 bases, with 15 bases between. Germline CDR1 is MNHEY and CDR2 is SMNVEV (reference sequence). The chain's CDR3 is CASSLSFPGSGQPQHF. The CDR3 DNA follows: TGTGCCAGCAGTTTATCCTTCCCGGGGTCGGGTCAGCCCCAGCATTTT.

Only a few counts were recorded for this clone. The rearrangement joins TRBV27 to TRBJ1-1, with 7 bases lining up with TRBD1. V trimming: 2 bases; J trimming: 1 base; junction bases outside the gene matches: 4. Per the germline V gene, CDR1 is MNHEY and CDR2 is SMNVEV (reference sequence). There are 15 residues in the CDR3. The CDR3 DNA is TGTGCCAGCAGTTTAATCGGGACAGCGAACACTGAAGCTTTCTTT. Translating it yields CASSLIGTANTEAFF.

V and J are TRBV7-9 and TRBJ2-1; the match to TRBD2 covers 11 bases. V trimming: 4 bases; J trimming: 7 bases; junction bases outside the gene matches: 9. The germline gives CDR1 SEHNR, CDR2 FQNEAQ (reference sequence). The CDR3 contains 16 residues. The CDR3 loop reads CASSWTPSGRFNEQFF. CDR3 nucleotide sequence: TGTGCCAGCAGCTGGACTCCTAGCGGGAGGTTTAATGAGCAGTTCTTC.

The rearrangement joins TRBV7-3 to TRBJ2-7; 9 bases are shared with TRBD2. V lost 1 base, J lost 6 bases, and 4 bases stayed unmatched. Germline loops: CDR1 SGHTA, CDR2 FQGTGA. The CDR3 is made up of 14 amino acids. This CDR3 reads CASSLIAGGAEQYF. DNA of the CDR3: TGTGCCAGCAGCTTAATTGCGGGAGGGGCCGAGCAGTACTTC.

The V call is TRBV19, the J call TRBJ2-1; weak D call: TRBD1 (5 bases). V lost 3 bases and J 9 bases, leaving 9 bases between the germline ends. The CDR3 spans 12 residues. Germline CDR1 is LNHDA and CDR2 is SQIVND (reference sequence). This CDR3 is CASSMWGGEQFF. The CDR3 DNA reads TGTGCCAGTAGTATGTGGGGCGGTGAGCAGTTCTTC.

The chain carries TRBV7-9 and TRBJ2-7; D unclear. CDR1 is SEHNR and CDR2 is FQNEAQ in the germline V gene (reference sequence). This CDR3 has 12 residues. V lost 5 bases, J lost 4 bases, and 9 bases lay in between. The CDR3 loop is CASSHSPYEQYF. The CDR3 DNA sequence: TGTGCCAGCAGCCATTCCCCATACGAGCAGTACTTC. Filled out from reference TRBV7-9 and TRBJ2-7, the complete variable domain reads DTGVSQNPRHKITKRGQNVTFRCDPISEHNRLYWYRQTLGQGPEFLTYFQNEAQLEKSRLLSDRFSAERPKGSFSTLEIQRTEQGDSAMYLCASSHSPYEQYFGPGTRLTVT.

CDR3 in DNA: TGTGCCACCAGCAGAGATGAGGGTGAGCAGTTCTTC. As protein: CATSRDEGEQFF. The chain couples TRBV15 to TRBJ2-1, with D possibly TRBD2 on 5 matching bases. CDR3 length: 12 residues. The germline V and J ends were trimmed by 0 bases and 9 bases, with 6 bases remaining between them. Germline V gene data show CDR1 as LNHNV and CDR2 as YYDKDF (reference sequence).

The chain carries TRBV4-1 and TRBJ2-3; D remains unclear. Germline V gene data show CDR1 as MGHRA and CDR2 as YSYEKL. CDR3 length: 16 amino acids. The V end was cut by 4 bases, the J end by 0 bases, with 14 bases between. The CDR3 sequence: CASSRGAASSTDTQYF. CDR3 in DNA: TGCGCCAGCAGCCGAGGAGCAGCGTCTAGCACAGATACGCAGTATTTT.

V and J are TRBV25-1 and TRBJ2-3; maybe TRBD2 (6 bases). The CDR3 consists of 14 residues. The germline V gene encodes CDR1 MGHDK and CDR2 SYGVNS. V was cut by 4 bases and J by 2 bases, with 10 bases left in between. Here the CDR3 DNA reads TGTGCCAGCAGTGGGCCGGGGGACACAGATACGCAGTATTTT. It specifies CASSGPGDTDTQYF. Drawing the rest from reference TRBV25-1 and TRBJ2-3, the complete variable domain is EADIYQTPRYLVIGTGKKITLECSQTMGHDKMYWYQQDPGMELHLIHYSYGVNSTEKGDLSSESTVSRIRTEHFPLTLESARPSHTSQYLCASSGPGDTDTQYFGPGTRLTVL.

For the CDR3, the DNA is TGTGCCAGCAGTTTATATTTCTTGACAGCGCTCACCTTC. This codes for CASSLYFLTALTF. The chain couples TRBV27 to TRBJ1-2, with D possibly matching TRBD1 (5 bases). This CDR3 is 13 amino acids long. Germline CDR1 and CDR2: MNHEY and SMNVEV (reference sequence). V gave up 1 base and J gave up 13 bases, with 16 bases separating them.

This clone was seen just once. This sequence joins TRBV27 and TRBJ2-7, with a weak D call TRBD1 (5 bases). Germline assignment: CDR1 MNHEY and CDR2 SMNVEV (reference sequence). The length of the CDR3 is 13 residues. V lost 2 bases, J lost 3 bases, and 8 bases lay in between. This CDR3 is CASSLGADYEQYF. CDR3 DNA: TGTGCCAGCAGTTTAGGGGCAGACTACGAGCAGTACTTC.

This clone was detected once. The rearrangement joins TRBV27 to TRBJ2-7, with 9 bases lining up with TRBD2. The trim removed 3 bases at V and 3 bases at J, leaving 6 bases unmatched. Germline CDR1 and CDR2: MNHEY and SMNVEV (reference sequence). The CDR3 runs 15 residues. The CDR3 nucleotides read TGTGCCAGCAGTTTTTATAGCGGGAGTCGCTACGAGCAGTACTTC. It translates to CASSFYSGSRYEQYF.

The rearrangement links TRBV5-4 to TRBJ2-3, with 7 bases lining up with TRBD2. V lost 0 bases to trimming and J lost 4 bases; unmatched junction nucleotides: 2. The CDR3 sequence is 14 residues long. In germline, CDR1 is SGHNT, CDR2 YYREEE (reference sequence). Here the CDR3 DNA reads TGTGCCAGCAGCTTGGGACTAGCCCCAGATACGCAGTATTTT. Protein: CASSLGLAPDTQYF. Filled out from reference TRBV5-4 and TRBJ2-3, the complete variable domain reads ETGVTQSPTHLIKTRGQQVTLRCSSQSGHNTVSWYQQALGQGPQFIFQYYREEENGRGNFPPRFSGLQFPNYSSELNVNALELDDSALYLCASSLGLAPDTQYFGPGTRLTVL.

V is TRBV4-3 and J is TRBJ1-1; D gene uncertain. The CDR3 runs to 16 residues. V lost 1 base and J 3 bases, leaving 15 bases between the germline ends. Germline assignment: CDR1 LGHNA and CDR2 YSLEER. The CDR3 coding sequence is TGCGCCAGCAGCCAAGCCGGGCGGGAGGGAGACACTGAAGCTTTCTTT. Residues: CASSQAGREGDTEAFF.

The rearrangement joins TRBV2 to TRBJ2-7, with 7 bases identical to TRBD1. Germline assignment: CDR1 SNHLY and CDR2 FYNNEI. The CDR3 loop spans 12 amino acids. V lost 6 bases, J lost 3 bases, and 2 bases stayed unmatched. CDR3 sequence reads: CASRGTDYEQYF. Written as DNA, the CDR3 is TGTGCCAGCAGAGGGACAGACTACGAGCAGTACTTC.

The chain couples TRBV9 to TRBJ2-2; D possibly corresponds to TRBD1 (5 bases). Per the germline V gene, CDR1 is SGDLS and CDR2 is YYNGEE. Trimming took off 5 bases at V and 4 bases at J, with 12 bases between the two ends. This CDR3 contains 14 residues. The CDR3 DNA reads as TGTGCCAGCAGGCCAGGGTCGGGCACCGGGGAGCTGTTTTTT. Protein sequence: CASRPGSGTGELFF.

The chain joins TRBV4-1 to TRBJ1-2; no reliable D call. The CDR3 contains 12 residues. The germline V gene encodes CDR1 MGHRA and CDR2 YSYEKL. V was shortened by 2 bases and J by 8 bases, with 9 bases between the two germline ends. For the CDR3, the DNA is TGCGCCAGCAGCCAATCGGCGGCGGGCTACACCTTC. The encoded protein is CASSQSAAGYTF.

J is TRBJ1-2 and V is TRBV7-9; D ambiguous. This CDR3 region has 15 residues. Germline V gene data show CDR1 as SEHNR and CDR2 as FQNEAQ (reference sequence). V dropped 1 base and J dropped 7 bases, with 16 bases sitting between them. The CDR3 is CASSLGREIEAGYTF. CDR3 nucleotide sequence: TGTGCCAGCAGCTTAGGACGGGAAATTGAAGCTGGCTACACCTTC.

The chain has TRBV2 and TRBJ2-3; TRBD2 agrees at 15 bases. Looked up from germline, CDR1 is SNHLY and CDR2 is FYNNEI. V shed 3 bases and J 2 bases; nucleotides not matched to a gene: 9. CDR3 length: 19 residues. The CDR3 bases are TGTGCCAGCAGTGACCCCGGGACTAGCGGGAGGTGGTTCACAGATACGCAGTATTTT. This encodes CASSDPGTSGRWFTDTQYF.

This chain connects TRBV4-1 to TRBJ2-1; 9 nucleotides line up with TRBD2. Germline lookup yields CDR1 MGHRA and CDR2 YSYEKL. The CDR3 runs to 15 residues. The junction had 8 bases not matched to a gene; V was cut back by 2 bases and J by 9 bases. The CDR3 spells CASSQSASGKVEQFF. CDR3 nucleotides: TGCGCCAGCAGCCAAAGTGCTAGCGGGAAGGTTGAGCAGTTCTTC.

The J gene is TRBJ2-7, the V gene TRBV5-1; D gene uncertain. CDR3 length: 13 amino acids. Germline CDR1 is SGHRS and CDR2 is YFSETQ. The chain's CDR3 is CASSLAGSYEQYV. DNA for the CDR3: TGCGCCAGCAGTTTGGCAGGCTCCTACGAGCAGTACGTC.

In DNA form, the CDR3 reads TGTGCCAGCAGCCTGACAGGGAGGCAAGAGACCCAGTACTTC. This sequence encodes CASSLTGRQETQYF. This chain joins TRBV7-3 and TRBJ2-5; D perhaps matches TRBD1 (7 bases). The V end lost 5 bases, the J end lost 2 bases, and 12 bases lay between the germline ends. Germline V CDR1 and CDR2: SGHTA, FQGTGA. The CDR3 is made up of 14 amino acids. The complete variable domain, with remaining parts taken from reference TRBV7-3 and TRBJ2-5, reads GAGVSQTPSNKVTEKGKYVELRCDPISGHTALYWYRQSLGQGPEFLIYFQGTGAADDSGLPNDRFFAVRPEGSVSTLKIQRTERGDSAVYLCASSLTGRQETQYFGPGTRLLVL.

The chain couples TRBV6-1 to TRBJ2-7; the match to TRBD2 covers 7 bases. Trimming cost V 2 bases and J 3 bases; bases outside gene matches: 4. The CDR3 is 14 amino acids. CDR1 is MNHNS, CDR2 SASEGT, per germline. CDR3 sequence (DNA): TGTGCCAGCAGTGAACTTGCGGGAGACTACGAGCAGTACGTC. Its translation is CASSELAGDYEQYV.

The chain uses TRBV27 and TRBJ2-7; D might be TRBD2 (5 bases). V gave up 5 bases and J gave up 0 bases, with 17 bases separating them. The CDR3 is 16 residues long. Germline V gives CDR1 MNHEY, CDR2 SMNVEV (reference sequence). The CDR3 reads CASSLVGRSSSYEQYF. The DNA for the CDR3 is TGTGCCAGCAGTCTCGTGGGGAGATCAAGCTCCTACGAGCAGTACTTC.

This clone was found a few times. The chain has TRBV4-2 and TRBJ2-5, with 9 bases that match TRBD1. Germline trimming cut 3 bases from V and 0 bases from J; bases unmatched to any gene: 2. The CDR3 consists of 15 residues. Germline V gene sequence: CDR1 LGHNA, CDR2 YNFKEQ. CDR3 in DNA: TGTGCCAGCAGCCACCGGACAGGGGACCAAGAGACCCAGTACTTC. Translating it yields CASSHRTGDQETQYF.

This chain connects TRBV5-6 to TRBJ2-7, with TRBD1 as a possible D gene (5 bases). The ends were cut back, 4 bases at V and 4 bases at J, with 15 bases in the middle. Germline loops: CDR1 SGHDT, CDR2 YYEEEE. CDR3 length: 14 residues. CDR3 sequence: CASSLRQILYEQYF. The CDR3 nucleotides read TGTGCCAGCAGCCTCCGACAGATTTTATACGAGCAGTACTTC.